This TCR beta chain was identified in a study of T-cell reconstitution after alpha-beta-depleted transplantation in children. Unique molecular identifiers tagged the TCRbeta library. TCRdb re-called the PCR reads through MiXCR, storing one row per CDR3 protein. This sample has about 980,000 distinct CDR3 sequences, with less than 30% found just once. Germline V gene lookup returns CDR1 SGHRS and CDR2 YFSETQ. Trimming took off 2 bases at V and 4 bases at J, with 15 bases between the two ends. The CDR3 spans 15 residues. Study findings and constraints: Once a year had passed after transplant, T-cell counts and diversity came mostly from newly produced T cells.

This clonotype was observed a few times. What it binds is not known. The chain combines TRBV5-1 with TRBJ1-1; D gene ambiguous. The sequencing here drew on PBMCs, mostly from graft donor cells, taken 360 days after TCRalphabeta/CD19-depleted stem cell transplant. The TCR was taken from a boy less than two years old who had a stem cell transplant for SCID, so the T cells may come from the graft donor. DNA of the CDR3: TGCGCCAGCAGCTTTGGCCCGGGCCCGGGCACTGAAGCTTTCTTT. Protein product: CASSFGPGPGTEAFF. Drawing the rest from reference TRBV5-1 and TRBJ1-1, the complete variable domain is KAGVTQTPRYLIKTRGQQVTLSCSPISGHRSVSWYQQTPGQGLQFLFEYFSETQRNKGNFPGRFSGRQFSNSRSEMNVSTLELGDSALYLCASSFGPGPGTEAFFGQGTRLTVV.